Following are 20 T cell receptor beta chains from one sample sequenced in a study of shared clonotypes between healthy human individuals. This table comes from immunoSEQ multiplex PCR, and its TCRdb copy is limited to in-frame clones, with some not included. The sample yields approximately 2.5 million clones, just over 90% seen once. The sample taken for sequencing was naive CD4+ T cells sorted from blood. Subset noted: CD45RA+ positively selected. All receptors derive from a man aged 18-30 years in good health.

The chain is built from TRBV28 and TRBJ2-3; 10 bases are a match to TRBD2. Germline-derived CDR1 and CDR2 are MDHEN and SYDVKM. This CDR3 is 15 amino acids long. The junction had 6 bases not matched to a gene; V was cut back by 3 bases and J by 6 bases. CDR3: CASSLGLARGDTQYF. CDR3 nucleotide sequence: TGTGCCAGCAGTTTGGGACTAGCGAGGGGGGATACGCAGTATTTT. Together with reference TRBV28 and TRBJ2-3, the CDR3 gives the full variable domain: DVKVTQSSRYLVKRTGEKVFLECVQDMDHENMFWYRQDPGLGLRLIYFSYDVKMKEKGDIPEGYSVSREKKERFSLILESASTNQTSMYLCASSLGLARGDTQYFGPGTRLTVL.

The chain combines TRBV28 with TRBJ2-7, with 9 bases lining up with TRBD1. V was clipped by 1 base and J by 2 bases; unmatched bases: 3. This CDR3 contains 15 residues. Germline values: CDR1 MDHEN, CDR2 SYDVKM. CDR3: CASSLSGDRAYEQYF. The CDR3 DNA reads as TGTGCCAGCAGTTTATCCGGGGACAGGGCCTACGAGCAGTACTTC. The full variable domain, in which reference TRBV28 and TRBJ2-7 provide the parts outside the CDR3, is DVKVTQSSRYLVKRTGEKVFLECVQDMDHENMFWYRQDPGLGLRLIYFSYDVKMKEKGDIPEGYSVSREKKERFSLILESASTNQTSMYLCASSLSGDRAYEQYFGPGTRLTVT.

The chain has TRBV19 and TRBJ2-7; TRBD2 aligns across 10 bases. The CDR3 is made up of 16 amino acids. After removal of 4 bases from V and 6 bases from J, the junction contained 12 bases not matched to a gene. CDR1 is LNHDA, CDR2 SQIVND, per germline (reference sequence). For the CDR3, the DNA is TGTGCCAGTAGTACTCTTAGGCTAGCGGGAGTTGGCGAGCAGTACTTC. Protein product: CASSTLRLAGVGEQYF. The full variable domain, completed using reference TRBV19 and TRBJ2-7, is DGGITQSPKYLFRKEGQNVTLSCEQNLNHDAMYWYRQDPGQGLRLIYYSQIVNDFQKGDIAEGYSVSREKKESFPLTVTSAQKNPTAFYLCASSTLRLAGVGEQYFGPGTRLTVT.

A word on this clone: Additional DNA sequences in this sample encode the identical CDR3. V and J are TRBV5-1 and TRBJ2-2; unclear D gene. This CDR3 region has 14 residues. V was shortened by 0 bases and J by 3 bases, with 6 bases between the two germline ends. CDR1 is SGHRS, CDR2 YFSETQ, per germline. CDR3 DNA: TGCGCCAGCAGCTTGGACAGATACACCGGGGAGCTGTTTTTT. It encodes CASSLDRYTGELFF. The variable domain in full, with the rest retrieved from reference TRBV5-1 and TRBJ2-2, is KAGVTQTPRYLIKTRGQQVTLSCSPISGHRSVSWYQQTPGQGLQFLFEYFSETQRNKGNFPGRFSGRQFSNSRSEMNVSTLELGDSALYLCASSLDRYTGELFFGEGSRLTVL.

CDR3 amino acids: CAISDSTSTGELFF. In DNA, the CDR3 is TGTGCCATCAGTGACTCTACCAGCACCGGGGAGCTGTTTTTT. This chain uses TRBV10-3 with TRBJ2-2; D remains ambiguous. Germline V lookup: CDR1 ENHRY, CDR2 SYGVKD. The CDR3 totals 14 residues. Trimming stripped 3 bases from V and 4 bases from J, with 9 bases between.

In the case of this clone: This same CDR3 is encoded by further DNA sequences in the sample. In nucleotides, the CDR3 is TGTGCCAGCAGTCGACAGGGGGGGAATCAGCCCCAGCATTTT. The encoded protein is CASSRQGGNQPQHF. V and J are TRBV6-1 and TRBJ1-5, with 9 positions matching TRBD1. The V gene end was trimmed by 5 bases and the J gene end by 4 bases; junction bases not matched to a gene: 3. Germline CDR1 reads MNHNS; CDR2 reads SASEGT. The CDR3 contains 14 residues.

This clone appeared a single time. J is TRBJ2-1 and V is TRBV30, with D tentatively TRBD2 (6 bases). Germline V gene sequence: CDR1 GTSNPN, CDR2 SVGIG (reference sequence). V lost 3 bases and J lost 1, with 13 bases in between. The CDR3 is 15 amino acids. CDR3 DNA: TGTGCCTGGAGAATCGGGGGACTTTCCTACAATGAGCAGTTCTTC. Residues: CAWRIGGLSYNEQFF.

The V and J genes are TRBV6-5 and TRBJ1-6; TRBD1 matches 7 bases. The germline V gene has CDR1 MNHEY and CDR2 SVGAGI. The CDR3 consists of 15 residues. J was trimmed by 8 bases and V by 0 bases; bases with no gene match: 4. The CDR3 region has the DNA TGTGCCAGCAGTTACTCGGGACAGACCTATTCACCCCTCCACTTT. It specifies CASSYSGQTYSPLHF.

This clone was found once. The chain is built from TRBV30 and TRBJ1-4; unclear D gene. V was shortened by 0 bases and J by 8 bases, with 10 bases between the two germline ends. Germline CDR1 is GTSNPN and CDR2 is SVGIG (reference sequence). The length of the CDR3 is 13 residues. The CDR3 protein is CAWSVLGGEKLFF. CDR3 in DNA: TGTGCCTGGAGTGTACTAGGAGGCGAAAAACTGTTTTTT.

The chain couples TRBV27 to TRBJ2-2; D is unresolved. Germline CDR1 and CDR2: MNHEY and SMNVEV (reference sequence). The V and J ends lost 5 bases and 1 base respectively, with 11 bases between them. This CDR3 contains 15 residues. CDR3 in amino acids: CASSPWTVNTGELFF. CDR3 DNA sequence: TGTGCCAGCAGTCCGTGGACCGTGAACACCGGGGAGCTGTTTTTT.

The chain is built from TRBV10-1 and TRBJ2-1; 11 bases line up with TRBD1. There are 15 residues in the CDR3. V shed 2 bases, J shed 8 bases, and the junction held 5 bases outside the gene matches. The germline CDR1 and CDR2 sequences are WNHNN and SYGVQD (reference sequence). The CDR3 DNA reads TGCGCCAGCAGTGAGGGGGACAGGGGGAAGGATGAGCAGTTCTTC. Translated, it gives CASSEGDRGKDEQFF.

The chain employs TRBV7-2 and TRBJ2-1, with TRBD1 matching over 9 bases. CDR3 length equals 14 residues. Germline V gene sequence: CDR1 SGHTA, CDR2 FQGNSA. The J segment lost 15 bases and the V segment lost 1 base, leaving 10 bases of the junction unmatched. CDR3 sequence (DNA): TGTGCCAGCAGCTTAGGACAGGGGGTTGTTTTTTGGTTCTTC. Amino acid sequence: CASSLGQGVVFWFF.

This clone has more than one count but fewer than ten. The chain joins TRBV6-6 to TRBJ2-7; 13 positions match TRBD2. The CDR3 covers 15 residues. V shed 6 bases and J 6 bases; nucleotides not matched to a gene: 8. The germline gives CDR1 MNHNY, CDR2 SVGAGI (reference sequence). The chain's CDR3 is CASRAPGLAGVEQYF. The CDR3 nucleotides read TGTGCCAGCAGAGCTCCCGGACTAGCGGGAGTCGAGCAGTACTTC.

This clone showed up just once. The rearrangement links TRBV5-6 to TRBJ1-5; D might be TRBD1 (5 bases). Per the germline V gene, CDR1 is SGHDT and CDR2 is YYEEEE. The germline V and J ends were trimmed by 1 base and 0 bases, with 17 bases remaining between them. CDR3 length: 18 amino acids. CDR3: CASSLRGRDPYSNQPQHF. DNA for the CDR3: TGTGCCAGCAGCTTGAGGGGTCGAGACCCATATAGCAATCAGCCCCAGCATTTT.

This chain connects TRBV2 to TRBJ2-5; D is unclear. This CDR3 has 15 amino acids. The ends were cut back, 4 bases at V and 4 bases at J, with 16 bases in the middle. The germline V gene encodes CDR1 SNHLY and CDR2 FYNNEI. In DNA, the CDR3 is TGTGCCAGCAGTGTAACGGCGGACCACCGAGAGACCCAGTACTTC. Translation gives CASSVTADHRETQYF.

V is TRBV18 and J is TRBJ2-7, with D unclear. Germline CDR1 KGHSH, CDR2 LQKENI. This CDR3 has 15 amino acids. Trimming removed 6 bases at V and 1 base at J, with 16 bases between. CDR3 bases: TGTGCCAGCTCTGACCGTCATAGCAGGTCCTACGAGCAGTACTTC. Translation: CASSDRHSRSYEQYF.

This chain connects TRBV6-5 to TRBJ2-5; D remains unclear. Germline V gene data show CDR1 as MNHEY and CDR2 as SVGAGI. CDR3 length: 12 amino acids. The germline V and J ends were trimmed by 2 bases and 6 bases, with 7 bases remaining between them. In DNA form, the CDR3 reads TGTGCCAGCAGTTACGGTGGTCAGACCCAGTACTTC. Its translation is CASSYGGQTQYF.

This clone has more than one count but fewer than ten. This specimen includes other DNA sequences encoding the same CDR3. The V gene is TRBV11-3, the J gene TRBJ1-6; D uncertain. CDR3 length equals 13 residues. The germline V and J ends were trimmed by 1 base and 7 bases, with 5 bases remaining between them. CDR1 is SGHNT and CDR2 is YENEEA in the germline V gene. This chain's CDR3 is CASSLGQNSPLHF. The DNA for the CDR3 is TGTGCCAGCAGCTTAGGTCAGAATTCACCCCTCCACTTT.

This clone was counted a single time. The chain links TRBV7-2 to TRBJ1-1; 7 bases map to TRBD1. Unmatched junction bases numbered 6, after V lost 4 bases and J lost 1 base. Germline V gene lookup returns CDR1 SGHTA and CDR2 FQGNSA. The CDR3 has 15 residues. The CDR3 protein is CASSSRQGRNTEAFF. The CDR3 coding sequence is TGTGCCAGCAGCTCCCGACAGGGAAGGAACACTGAAGCTTTCTTT.

The chain couples TRBV6-5 to TRBJ1-2; D is unresolved. The CDR3 covers 10 residues. V lost 8 bases, J lost 8 bases, and 9 bases lay in between. Germline V gene lookup returns CDR1 MNHEY and CDR2 SVGAGI. DNA for the CDR3: TGTGCCAGCGCCCTAGGGGGCTACACCTTC. Protein product: CASALGGYTF.